This section outlines one TCR beta chain sequence together with its context. Its antigen is unknown. It has no much larger one-base neighbor in the sample; base qualities were not kept. RNA was extracted using the RNeasy kit, and roughly 0.5 to 1 microgram was reverse transcribed with random hexamers. TCR beta CDR3 regions were amplified with the immunoSEQ multiplex PCR assay covering 54 Vbeta and 13 Jbeta segments. Bias from PCR amplification was corrected by using a synthetic template baseline for primer optimization and for computational correction. In the source study's methods: Reads were assigned to V, D and J genes according to IMGT and analyzed in immunoSEQ Analyzer, with only productive sequences retained. Clonality was computed as one minus Shannon entropy normalized by log2 of the number of productive unique sequences. Public and private clones were assessed among the 100 most prevalent clones of each patient and control. Susac-specific clones were defined as absent from healthy and MS cohorts, around 970 published viral clones and other ImmuneACCESS disease sequences. TCRdb trimmed the raw reads at Q25, called clones with MiXCR and kept productive beta chains. Each entry merges the rows of one CDR3 protein and shows their most common DNA and genes. The V and J calls reflect TCRdb's pipeline rather than the authors' work. The sample table shows roughly 250,000 distinct CDR3 sequences, and almost 97% are seen once. The ten top clones hold around 0.093% of the sample.

These data are taken from a study of CD8 T cells in Susac syndrome (dated by TCRdb to the late 2010s). Regarding the study in general: Among the sequenced Susac syndrome patients, six had clinically active disease and roughly eight were in clinical remission. At blood withdrawal, Susac syndrome patients were either therapy-naive, taking corticosteroids (in some cases with IVIg as well), or taking IVIg alone. Whether CD8+ T cell activation and differentiation in Susac syndrome was antigen driven was tested using repertoire sequencing. Study-level results and caveats: No clonal expansion was detected in the CD4+ T cell repertoire of Susac syndrome patients. The TCR sequencing and HLA analysis was acknowledged to have included a relatively small number of individuals.

Peripheral blood CD8+ and CD4+ T cells from healthy donors, Susac syndrome patients and multiple sclerosis patients were profiled using high-throughput TCR beta sequencing. The Susac syndrome patients fulfilled recently defined diagnostic criteria for definite or probable disease. Bulk CD8+ and CD4+ T cells were purified magnetically by negative isolation, whereas CD8+ TEMRA cells were enriched by FACS. Blood was collected in EDTA tubes and processed within 24 hours, with PBMCs isolated through density gradient centrifugation. PBMCs intended for TCR sequencing were cryopreserved in liquid nitrogen and thawed later in a water bath at 37 degrees C. The sorted or isolated CD4+, CD8+ and CD8+ TEMRA cells had a purity of 90% or higher. At the junction V is shortened by 1 base and J by 7 bases, with 4 bases in between. The CDR3 spans 11 residues, from the cysteine through the phenylalanine. CDR3 DNA only is kept here, 33 bases in frame from base 1.

The rearranged chain carries TRBV12-3 or TRBV12-4 and TRBJ2-5; confidence is insufficient to name the D gene. This sequence was found in a human donor with Susac syndrome. The sequenced sample consisted of CD4+ T cells from PBMCs. The CDR3: CASSLEWTQYF. The sequenced DNA is TGTGCCAGCAGTTTAGAATGGACCCAGTACTTC.